This is a list of T cell receptor beta chains from one sample in a study of response to subunit inactivated influenza vaccine. TCRdb independently ran MiXCR on the RT-PCR reads; one entry per CDR3 protein. The sample shows hundreds of thousands of distinct CDR3 sequences, about 25% of them seen only once. The source was CD4+ T cells sorted from PBMCs, collected 4 to 6 days after vaccination. The receptors were sampled from a man aged 50 or older who received an inactivated influenza vaccine. The CDR3 runs from the conserved cysteine through the conserved F or W.

J gene: TRBJ2-2; V gene: TRBV27; CDR3 protein: CASSKRAGELFF
J gene: TRBJ1-4; V gene: TRBV5-1; CDR3 protein: CASSRGGAGEKLFF
J gene: TRBJ2-5; V gene: TRBV20-1; CDR3 protein: CSARDLAGEETQYF
J gene: TRBJ2-7; V gene: TRBV12-3/TRBV12-4; CDR3 protein: CASSFGTISYEQYF
J gene: TRBJ2-5; V gene: TRBV12-3/TRBV12-4; CDR3 protein: CASSQGEPQYF
J gene: TRBJ2-3; V gene: TRBV28; CDR3 protein: CASSFSYPTDTQYF
J gene: TRBJ2-1; V gene: TRBV5-1; CDR3 protein: CASSLSRGGTGQDEQFF
J gene: TRBJ1-5; V gene: TRBV7-9; CDR3 protein: CASSQTGDSNQPQHF
J gene: TRBJ2-5; V gene: TRBV6-2/TRBV6-3; CDR3 protein: CASSYGSGEETQYF
J gene: TRBJ2-7; V gene: TRBV30; CDR3 protein: CAWSGGQGAYEQYF
J gene: TRBJ2-1; V gene: TRBV12-3/TRBV12-4; CDR3 protein: CASSSLGEQFF
J gene: TRBJ1-1; V gene: TRBV6-2/TRBV6-3; CDR3 protein: CASSHNVGTEAFF
J gene: TRBJ2-7; V gene: TRBV28; CDR3 protein: CASRRTTYEQYF
J gene: TRBJ2-7; V gene: TRBV4-1; CDR3 protein: CASSQDTGFWEQYF
J gene: TRBJ2-4; V gene: TRBV7-9; CDR3 protein: CASSPGRAAKNIQYF
J gene: TRBJ2-6; V gene: TRBV7-3; CDR3 protein: CASSLVVYPPGANVLTF
J gene: TRBJ2-1; V gene: TRBV5-1; CDR3 protein: CASSSSSGRINEQFF
J gene: TRBJ2-2; V gene: TRBV5-1; CDR3 protein: CASSLPDLNTGELFF
J gene: TRBJ2-1; V gene: TRBV20-1; CDR3 protein: CSARGQGVNEQFF
J gene: TRBJ1-2; V gene: TRBV4-2; CDR3 protein: CASSQVFRADYGYTF
J gene: TRBJ2-1; V gene: TRBV6-1; CDR3 protein: CASSEAPLSLPFF
J gene: TRBJ2-5; V gene: TRBV5-1; CDR3 protein: CASSLEYPGTQYF
J gene: TRBJ2-5; V gene: TRBV6-2/TRBV6-3; CDR3 protein: CASRLDGLQETQYF
J gene: TRBJ2-5; V gene: TRBV6-5; CDR3 protein: CASSSTAKETQYF
J gene: TRBJ2-7; V gene: TRBV10-3; CDR3 protein: CAISDGATYEQYF
J gene: TRBJ2-7; V gene: TRBV6-5; CDR3 protein: CASSYSLGTNTYEQYF
J gene: TRBJ2-7; V gene: TRBV6-1; CDR3 protein: CASSRQREFPYEQYF
J gene: TRBJ2-5; V gene: TRBV20-1; CDR3 protein: CSARTLQGSRETQYF
J gene: TRBJ2-7; V gene: TRBV12-3/TRBV12-4; CDR3 protein: CASSFSSIEQYF